Below, 25 T cell receptor beta chains from the same sample are listed, as sequenced in a study of blood T cell repertoires in COVID-19. Profiled with immunoSEQ multiplex PCR; TCRdb holds only in-frame clones, not every one. The data contain about 130,000 clones, around 79% of them singletons. Sequencing used peripheral blood. These receptors were obtained from a woman aged 70 to 79 with COVID-19, enrolled during active disease.

The CDR3, as DNA: TGTGCCAGCAGTTACTCAGGGACAGCTGCTGGAAACACCATATATTTT. Protein: CASSYSGTAAGNTIYF. The genes are TRBV6-5 and TRBJ1-3; 7 bases are a match to TRBD1. Germline CDR1 and CDR2: MNHEY and SVGAGI. The junction had 4 bases not matched to a gene; V was cut back by 0 bases and J by 2 bases. This CDR3 is 16 amino acids long.

The J gene is TRBJ1-4, the V gene TRBV30, with TRBD1 as a possible D gene (6 bases). V was trimmed by 4 bases and J by 5 bases, leaving 11 bases between them. The CDR3 is 13 amino acids. Germline V CDR1 and CDR2: GTSNPN, SVGIG (reference sequence). The CDR3 bases are TGTGCCTGGACCGGGACAAGAAATGAAAAACTGTTTTTT. Amino acid sequence: CAWTGTRNEKLFF.

This chain joins TRBV11-2 and TRBJ2-7, with 9 positions matching TRBD2. Germline V lookup: CDR1 SGHAT, CDR2 FQNNGV. The CDR3 extends over 15 amino acids. Germline trimming cut 7 bases from V and 2 bases from J; bases unmatched to any gene: 9. CDR3 sequence (DNA): TGTGCCAGCACCCGCGGGGGGGCCAGGGCCTACGAGCAGTACTTC. It specifies CASTRGGARAYEQYF.

This clone has just a few counts. The chain joins TRBV12-5 to TRBJ2-3; 7 bases align to TRBD2. The CDR3 is 15 amino acids. The V and J ends lost 4 bases and 0 bases, in that order; junction bases with no gene match: 4. Per germline, CDR1 LGHNT and CDR2 FRNRAP. The DNA of the CDR3 is TGTGCTAGTGGTTCCGGGACTAAAAGCACAGATACGCAGTATTTT. Amino acids: CASGSGTKSTDTQYF.

This chain uses TRBV2 with TRBJ2-7, with D possibly matching TRBD1 (6 bases). The germline V and J ends were trimmed by 4 bases and 2 bases, with 15 bases remaining between them. CDR1 and CDR2 from the germline V gene are SNHLY and FYNNEI. There are 15 residues in the CDR3. CDR3 sequence reads: CASSGRGLGAYEQYF. The CDR3, as DNA: TGTGCCAGCAGTGGTAGGGGGTTGGGGGCCTACGAGCAGTACTTC.

The rearrangement joins TRBV10-3 to TRBJ1-1; possibly TRBD1 for D (6 bases). Per the germline V gene, CDR1 is ENHRY and CDR2 is SYGVKD. This CDR3 spans 15 amino acids. V lost 6 bases and J 0 bases, leaving 14 bases between the germline ends. The CDR3 DNA follows: TGTGCCATCAGGACAACCGACAGGATGAACACTGAAGCTTTCTTT. Translation: CAIRTTDRMNTEAFF.

The chain joins TRBV5-1 to TRBJ1-1; maybe TRBD1 (6 bases). The CDR3 length is 16 residues. V lost 0 bases to trimming and J lost 0 bases, with 12 bases between them. Germline-derived CDR1 and CDR2 are SGHRS and YFSETQ. The CDR3 coding sequence is TGCGCCAGCAGCTTGGCCTTTGGGGGCATGAACACTGAAGCTTTCTTT. This codes for CASSLAFGGMNTEAFF.

The V call is TRBV6-5, the J call TRBJ2-7; TRBD1 agrees at 7 bases. The CDR3 sequence is 15 residues long. Germline CDR1 and CDR2: MNHEY and SVGAGI. The junction had 11 bases not matched to a gene; V was cut back by 7 bases and J by 2 bases. The CDR3 nucleotides read TGTGCCAGCATGAGAGGGACAGATTTGGCCTACGAGCAGTACTTC. Translated: CASMRGTDLAYEQYF.

The chain couples TRBV19 to TRBJ1-2, with 7 bases aligning to TRBD1. Trimming took 5 bases from V and 0 from J; bases not matched to a gene: 6. The length of the CDR3 is 15 residues. Germline values: CDR1 LNHDA, CDR2 SQIVND (reference sequence). The DNA of the CDR3 is TGTGCCAGTAGTCTACAGGGGAGTCCTAACTATGGCTACACCTTC. It encodes CASSLQGSPNYGYTF.

The V gene is TRBV5-4, the J gene TRBJ2-1; 9 nucleotides match TRBD2. Trimming cost V 0 bases and J 8 bases; bases outside gene matches: 6. The germline CDR1 and CDR2 sequences are SGHNT and YYREEE (reference sequence). The CDR3 is made up of 15 amino acids. CDR3 residues: CASSLGGASGDEQFF. The CDR3 bases are TGTGCCAGCAGCTTGGGGGGGGCTAGCGGGGATGAGCAGTTCTTC.

The chain joins TRBV18 to TRBJ2-3; D is undetermined. This CDR3 has 14 amino acids. Germline-derived CDR1 and CDR2 are KGHSH and LQKENI. The V end lost 1 base, the J end lost 0 bases, and 5 bases lay between the germline ends. In nucleotides, the CDR3 is TGTGCCAGCTCACCACGCAGTAGCACAGATACGCAGTATTTT. This codes for CASSPRSSTDTQYF.

This chain joins TRBV19 and TRBJ1-1, with 7 bases that match TRBD1. This CDR3 has 13 amino acids. The germline CDR1 and CDR2 sequences are LNHDA and SQIVND (reference sequence). J was trimmed by 4 bases and V by 7 bases; bases with no gene match: 6. DNA for the CDR3: TGTGCCAGTAATCCAGGGGGAATCACTGAAGCTTTCTTT. The encoded protein is CASNPGGITEAFF.

J is TRBJ2-1 and V is TRBV5-4; 8 bases are a match to TRBD2. The CDR3 contains 16 residues. V trimming: 5 bases; J trimming: 5 bases; junction bases outside the gene matches: 12. Germline V gene data show CDR1 as SGHNT and CDR2 as YYREEE (reference sequence). CDR3: CASSPLGGVVNNEQFF. Here the CDR3 DNA reads TGTGCCAGCAGTCCCCTCGGGGGGGTGGTAAACAATGAGCAGTTCTTC.

V usage is TRBV19 and J usage is TRBJ1-5; weak D call: TRBD1 (5 bases). Trimming stripped 5 bases from V and 2 bases from J, with 10 bases between. From germline, CDR1 is LNHDA and CDR2 SQIVND (reference sequence). The CDR3 has 14 amino acids. CDR3 loop: CASSFTGGNQPQHF. The CDR3 DNA reads TGTGCCAGTAGTTTTACAGGCGGCAATCAGCCCCAGCATTTT.

This clone was found a few times. The chain is built from TRBV30 and TRBJ2-7; D call uncertain. Between the trimmed V and J ends, which lost 1 base and 2 bases, there was a span of 12 bases. CDR3 length: 14 residues. The germline gives CDR1 GTSNPN, CDR2 SVGIG (reference sequence). CDR3: CAWSDARFPYEQYF. CDR3 bases: TGTGCCTGGAGTGATGCCAGGTTCCCCTACGAGCAGTACTTC.

A single count supports this clone. V usage is TRBV3-1 (or the pseudogene TRBV3-2) and J usage is TRBJ2-5; TRBD2 agrees at 11 bases. The trim removed 2 bases at V and 2 bases at J, leaving 7 bases unmatched. CDR3 size: 17 residues. In germline, CDR1 is LGHDT, CDR2 YNNKEL (reference sequence). The CDR3: CASSQPTSGGLQETQYF. In DNA, the CDR3 is TGTGCCAGCAGCCAACCCACTAGCGGGGGTCTTCAAGAGACCCAGTACTTC.

The chain joins TRBV7-9 to TRBJ2-2; D is ambiguous. This CDR3 has 11 residues. Germline V gene sequence: CDR1 SEHNR, CDR2 FQNEAQ (reference sequence). Trimming removed 5 bases at V and 8 bases at J, with 6 bases between. For the CDR3, the DNA is TGTGCCAGCAGCGAGATGGGGGAGCTGTTTTTT. This translates into CASSEMGELFF.

V gene TRBV5-6 combines with J gene TRBJ1-1; 11 bases align to TRBD1. V lost 4 bases and J lost 10; bases outside the gene matches: 9. The CDR3 has 14 amino acids. Per germline, CDR1 SGHDT and CDR2 YYEEEE. The CDR3 sequence: CASSGDRGALGAFF. The CDR3 DNA is TGTGCCAGCAGCGGGGACAGGGGGGCTTTAGGAGCTTTCTTT.

V usage is TRBV11-2 and J usage is TRBJ2-2; 15 nucleotides agree with TRBD2. This CDR3 has 19 amino acids. CDR1 SGHAT and CDR2 FQNNGV come from the germline V gene. With V trimmed by 5 bases and J by 2 bases, 9 bases remained unmatched. The CDR3 sequence is CASSPRTSGGAKNTGELFF. DNA of the CDR3: TGTGCCAGCAGCCCCCGGACTAGCGGGGGGGCGAAAAACACCGGGGAGCTGTTTTTT.

The chain uses TRBV5-6 and TRBJ1-5; D is ambiguous. The CDR3 runs 14 residues. The V end was cut by 2 bases, the J end by 0 bases, with 6 bases between. Germline lookup yields CDR1 SGHDT and CDR2 YYEEEE. Written as DNA, the CDR3 is TGTGCCAGCAGCTTTTGGGCTAGCAATCAGCCCCAGCATTTT. Amino acids: CASSFWASNQPQHF.

V is TRBV4-2 and J is TRBJ1-5; 8 positions match TRBD1. CDR1 is LGHNA and CDR2 is YNFKEQ in the germline V gene. The CDR3 has 14 residues. V lost 8 bases to trimming and J lost 5 bases; unmatched junction nucleotides: 8. The CDR3 here is CASSPGQEDQPQHF. DNA for the CDR3: TGTGCCAGCTCCCCGGGACAGGAGGATCAGCCCCAGCATTTT.

The rearrangement links TRBV4-1 to TRBJ2-7; 8 nucleotides align to TRBD2. Looked up from germline, CDR1 is MGHRA and CDR2 is YSYEKL. Trimming took 8 bases from V and 1 from J; bases not matched to a gene: 13. This CDR3 comprises 16 residues. The CDR3 DNA reads as TGCGCCAGCGGACCCGCTACTAGCGGCCGATCCTACGAGCAGTACTTC. Translated, it gives CASGPATSGRSYEQYF.

V is TRBV2 and J is TRBJ2-1, with a tentative D call TRBD2 (6 bases). Germline-derived CDR1 and CDR2 are SNHLY and FYNNEI. With 6 bases removed from V and 6 bases from J, the gap between germline ends came to 9 bases. The CDR3 totals 12 residues. The chain's CDR3 is CASRGDSNEQFF. The CDR3 coding sequence is TGTGCCAGCAGGGGGGACTCCAATGAGCAGTTCTTC.

This clone was seen a few times. CDR3 coding DNA: TGTGCCATCAGGGGAGGGAATCAGACCTCTGGAAACACCATATATTTT. Encoded protein: CAIRGGNQTSGNTIYF. The chain combines TRBV10-3 with TRBJ1-3; D remains unclear. The CDR3 spans 16 residues. Germline V gene data show CDR1 as ENHRY and CDR2 as SYGVKD. V was cut by 6 bases and J by 0 bases, with 15 bases left in between.

This rearrangement joins TRBV5-5 to TRBJ2-2; 11 bases are shared with TRBD2. Looked up from germline, CDR1 is SGHKS and CDR2 is YYEKEE (reference sequence). With V trimmed by 0 bases and J by 8 bases, 3 bases remained unmatched. The CDR3 consists of 15 residues. CDR3 sequence reads: CASSLETSGAGELFF. CDR3 nucleotides: TGTGCCAGCAGCTTGGAGACTAGCGGGGCTGGGGAGCTGTTTTTT.